This is a list of T cell receptor beta chains from one sample in a study of PD-L1 blockade in urothelial cancer. The method was immunoSEQ multiplex PCR; TCRdb's version includes in-frame clones alone and lacks a portion of them. Counted here are around 26,000 clones, 65% to 90% occurring once; the ten biggest clones make up roughly a third. This specimen was PBMCs, taken around atezolizumab (anti-PD-L1) treatment. Receptors originate from a man aged 55 to 70 with urothelial cancer. Both conserved end residues are part of each CDR3. Fields, in order: V gene, D gene, J gene, clone size, CDR3 DNA, CDR3 protein. A D gene is named only where the DNA matches it firmly. Rows may omit the clone size; those that give it use once, few, many or a size class.

v_call: TRBV18
d_call: TRBD2
j_call: TRBJ2-7
clone_size: -
cdr3_nt: TGTGCCAGCTCAACTACTAGCGGGCGGCACTACGAGCAGTACTTC
cdr3_aa: CASSTTSGRHYEQYF

v_call: TRBV25-1
d_call: TRBD1
j_call: TRBJ2-1
clone_size: -
cdr3_nt: TGTGCCAGCAGTAAACCGGGACAGGCGTACAATGAGCAGTTCTTC
cdr3_aa: CASSKPGQAYNEQFF

v_call: TRBV27
d_call: -
j_call: TRBJ2-7
clone_size: -
cdr3_nt: TGTGCCAGCGGGGACAATTACTACGAGCAGTACTTC
cdr3_aa: CASGDNYYEQYF

v_call: TRBV5-1
d_call: TRBD2
j_call: TRBJ2-5
clone_size: -
cdr3_nt: TGCGCCAGCAGCTTGTCCGCTGGGCTAGCGGGGGAAAAAGAGACCCAGTACTTC
cdr3_aa: CASSLSAGLAGEKETQYF

v_call: TRBV19
d_call: TRBD1
j_call: TRBJ1-2
clone_size: -
cdr3_nt: TGTGCCAGTAGGAGCCCGGACAGGGGGCTTTATGGCTACACCTTC
cdr3_aa: CASRSPDRGLYGYTF

v_call: TRBV11-3
d_call: TRBD2
j_call: TRBJ2-5
clone_size: -
cdr3_nt: TGTGCCAGCAGTCCTAGAGGCGGCAGCGGGACTGAGACCCAGTACTTC
cdr3_aa: CASSPRGGSGTETQYF

v_call: TRBV27
d_call: -
j_call: TRBJ1-5
clone_size: -
cdr3_nt: TGTGCCAGCAGTCCCCAGGCCCTTGGTGGCAATCAGCCCCAGCATTTT
cdr3_aa: CASSPQALGGNQPQHF

v_call: TRBV29-1
d_call: TRBD2
j_call: TRBJ2-1
clone_size: once
cdr3_nt: TGCAGCGTTGGCCGTTCCGCGGCGGGAGTCTACAATGAGCAGTTCTTC
cdr3_aa: CSVGRSAAGVYNEQFF

v_call: TRBV27
d_call: -
j_call: TRBJ2-3
clone_size: -
cdr3_nt: TGTGCCAGCAATGGAGGGGGCGCAGGCACAGATACGCAGTATTTT
cdr3_aa: CASNGGGAGTDTQYF

v_call: TRBV7-3
d_call: TRBD1
j_call: TRBJ2-2
clone_size: -
cdr3_nt: TGTGCCAGCAGCTTAGGCGACAGGGGGCGAACCGGGGAGCTGTTTTTT
cdr3_aa: CASSLGDRGRTGELFF

v_call: TRBV6-6
d_call: TRBD1
j_call: TRBJ2-7
clone_size: -
cdr3_nt: TGTGCCAGCAGTCTGGGACAGAACTACGAGCAGTACTTC
cdr3_aa: CASSLGQNYEQYF

v_call: TRBV7-3
d_call: TRBD1
j_call: TRBJ2-1
clone_size: -
cdr3_nt: TGTGCCAGCAGCCCTGCGGTAGGGGGCGCATACAATGAGCAGTTCTTC
cdr3_aa: CASSPAVGGAYNEQFF

v_call: TRBV6-4
d_call: -
j_call: TRBJ1-2
clone_size: -
cdr3_nt: TGTGCCAGCAGACCGGCCGGCGGTGGCTACACCTTC
cdr3_aa: CASRPAGGGYTF

v_call: TRBV28
d_call: -
j_call: TRBJ2-7
clone_size: -
cdr3_nt: TGTGCCAGCAGTCCCGGAGGCTACGAGCAGTACTTC
cdr3_aa: CASSPGGYEQYF

v_call: TRBV5-8
d_call: -
j_call: TRBJ1-5
clone_size: -
cdr3_nt: TGTGCCAGCAGCCCGACAGCAGCTAATCAGCCCCAGCATTTT
cdr3_aa: CASSPTAANQPQHF

v_call: TRBV29-1
d_call: TRBD2
j_call: TRBJ2-1
clone_size: -
cdr3_nt: TGCAGCGTTCTTGGACTAGCGGGGGGCGACTCCTACAATGAGCAGTTCTTC
cdr3_aa: CSVLGLAGGDSYNEQFF

v_call: TRBV9
d_call: TRBD1
j_call: TRBJ2-3
clone_size: -
cdr3_nt: TGTGCCAGCAGCGCGGGACAGGGTTCAGATACGCAGTATTTT
cdr3_aa: CASSAGQGSDTQYF

v_call: TRBV11-2
d_call: TRBD1
j_call: TRBJ2-4
clone_size: -
cdr3_nt: TGTGCCAGCAGCGCTAACCGACAGGGGGGTGCCAAAAACATTCAGTACTTC
cdr3_aa: CASSANRQGGAKNIQYF

v_call: TRBV30
d_call: -
j_call: TRBJ2-6
clone_size: -
cdr3_nt: TGTGCCTGGAGTCGCGACAGTTTTGGGGCCAACGTCCTGACTTTC
cdr3_aa: CAWSRDSFGANVLTF

v_call: TRBV19
d_call: -
j_call: TRBJ2-7
clone_size: -
cdr3_nt: TGTGCCAGTAGTATAATTCAGCAGGGGATTTCCTACGAGCAGTACTTC
cdr3_aa: CASSIIQQGISYEQYF

v_call: TRBV18
d_call: TRBD2
j_call: TRBJ2-1
clone_size: -
cdr3_nt: TGTGCCAGCTCACCTACTAGCGGGGGGGCCGCTGAGCAGTTCTTC
cdr3_aa: CASSPTSGGAAEQFF

v_call: TRBV5-6
d_call: -
j_call: TRBJ1-1
clone_size: -
cdr3_nt: TGTGCCAGCAGCTTGAATACCAGGGCTGCAAGTGAAGCTTTCTTT
cdr3_aa: CASSLNTRAASEAFF

v_call: TRBV7-3
d_call: TRBD2
j_call: TRBJ2-5
clone_size: -
cdr3_nt: TGTGCCAGCAGCTTAAGTCGGGGGGAAGCCCAGTACTTC
cdr3_aa: CASSLSRGEAQYF

v_call: TRBV19
d_call: -
j_call: TRBJ1-4
clone_size: once
cdr3_nt: TGTGCCAGTAGTATAGAACGACGGGGGAGGAATGAAAAACTGTTTTTT
cdr3_aa: CASSIERRGRNEKLFF

v_call: TRBV5-6
d_call: TRBD1
j_call: TRBJ2-3
clone_size: once
cdr3_nt: TGTGCCAGCAGCTTCCTGGGACAGGGGCCCACAGATACGCAGTATTTT
cdr3_aa: CASSFLGQGPTDTQYF

v_call: TRBV7-9
d_call: TRBD1
j_call: TRBJ2-5
clone_size: -
cdr3_nt: TGTGCCAGCATAAAAACAGGGGGCGGGGAGACCCAGTACTTC
cdr3_aa: CASIKTGGGETQYF

v_call: TRBV20-1
d_call: -
j_call: TRBJ1-2
clone_size: -
cdr3_nt: TGCAGTGCTAGAGTCCACAGGGACTACACCTTC
cdr3_aa: CSARVHRDYTF

v_call: TRBV18
d_call: TRBD1
j_call: TRBJ1-1
clone_size: once
cdr3_nt: TGTGCCAGCTCAGGACAGGGGGCGCATACTGAAGCTTTCTTT
cdr3_aa: CASSGQGAHTEAFF

v_call: TRBV19
d_call: TRBD1
j_call: TRBJ1-2
clone_size: -
cdr3_nt: TGTGCCAGTAGTAACCCCGGACAGGGGTTTCGGTATGGCTACACCTTC
cdr3_aa: CASSNPGQGFRYGYTF

v_call: TRBV4-3
d_call: -
j_call: TRBJ1-1
clone_size: -
cdr3_nt: TGCGCCAGCAGCCAAGACCGGAACACTGAAGCTTTCTTT
cdr3_aa: CASSQDRNTEAFF

v_call: TRBV6-1
d_call: TRBD2
j_call: TRBJ2-1
clone_size: -
cdr3_nt: TGTGCCGCAAGCGCGGGAGTTCCCTCCTACAATGAGCAGTTCTTC
cdr3_aa: CAASAGVPSYNEQFF

v_call: TRBV30
d_call: TRBD2
j_call: TRBJ2-5
clone_size: -
cdr3_nt: TGTGCCTGGAGTGCCGGGACTAGCGGTGAGACCCAGTACTTC
cdr3_aa: CAWSAGTSGETQYF

v_call: TRBV19
d_call: -
j_call: TRBJ1-2
clone_size: -
cdr3_nt: TGTGCCAGTAGTATAACAGGAAAGCTTTTCTATGGCTACACCTTC
cdr3_aa: CASSITGKLFYGYTF

v_call: TRBV10-3
d_call: -
j_call: TRBJ1-5
clone_size: -
cdr3_nt: TGTGCCATCAGTGAAGCGGACAATCAGCCCCAGCATTTT
cdr3_aa: CAISEADNQPQHF

v_call: TRBV6-4
d_call: -
j_call: TRBJ2-1
clone_size: -
cdr3_nt: TGTGCCAGCAGTCCACAGGGGGAGGGCTACAATGAGCAGTTCTTC
cdr3_aa: CASSPQGEGYNEQFF

v_call: TRBV11-2
d_call: TRBD1
j_call: TRBJ1-1
clone_size: -
cdr3_nt: TGTGCCAGCAGCCAGGGACAGGGCGGGTTTAGGGCTGAAGCTTTCTTT
cdr3_aa: CASSQGQGGFRAEAFF

v_call: TRBV5-1
d_call: -
j_call: TRBJ1-1
clone_size: -
cdr3_nt: TGCGCCAGCAGCCCGGGGAGGTGGGGGGCTGAAGCTTTCTTT
cdr3_aa: CASSPGRWGAEAFF

v_call: TRBV7-8
d_call: -
j_call: TRBJ1-3
clone_size: -
cdr3_nt: TGTGCCAGCAGCTTATATAGGTTCGGAGATAGTGGAAACACCATATATTTT
cdr3_aa: CASSLYRFGDSGNTIYF

v_call: TRBV6-1
d_call: TRBD2
j_call: TRBJ2-5
clone_size: many
cdr3_nt: TGTGCCAGCAGTGAACTAGCGGGGGGGCCAGAGACCCAGTACTTC
cdr3_aa: CASSELAGGPETQYF

v_call: TRBV6-1
d_call: TRBD1
j_call: TRBJ1-5
clone_size: -
cdr3_nt: TGTGCCAGCAGCGAAGACAGGGGGCTGAACCAGCCCCAGCATTTT
cdr3_aa: CASSEDRGLNQPQHF

v_call: TRBV7-9
d_call: -
j_call: TRBJ1-3
clone_size: -
cdr3_nt: TGTGCCAGCAGCGCTAGTTGGGGAAACACCATATATTTT
cdr3_aa: CASSASWGNTIYF

v_call: TRBV18
d_call: TRBD1
j_call: TRBJ1-4
clone_size: -
cdr3_nt: TGTGCCAGCTCACCAACAGTTCCGGACAGGATGAATGAAAAACTGTTTTTT
cdr3_aa: CASSPTVPDRMNEKLFF

v_call: TRBV30
d_call: -
j_call: TRBJ1-5
clone_size: once
cdr3_nt: TGTGCCTGGCGACAGGTGTTAGATCAGCCCCAGCATTTT
cdr3_aa: CAWRQVLDQPQHF

v_call: TRBV7-2
d_call: -
j_call: TRBJ1-2
clone_size: -
cdr3_nt: TGTGCCAGCAGCTTAGCGAGGCAGACTAACTATGGCTACACCTTC
cdr3_aa: CASSLARQTNYGYTF

v_call: TRBV7-9
d_call: -
j_call: TRBJ2-7
clone_size: -
cdr3_nt: TGTGCCAGCAGTAACCCCGGGACCTACGAGCAGTACTTC
cdr3_aa: CASSNPGTYEQYF

v_call: TRBV5-1
d_call: TRBD2
j_call: TRBJ2-5
clone_size: medium-sized
cdr3_nt: TGCGCCAGCAGCTTGGGCGGGACTAGCAGGGAGACCCAGTACTTC
cdr3_aa: CASSLGGTSRETQYF

v_call: TRBV29-1
d_call: TRBD1
j_call: TRBJ1-1
clone_size: -
cdr3_nt: TGCAGCGTTGGGACAGGGGGCACTGAAGCTTTCTTT
cdr3_aa: CSVGTGGTEAFF

v_call: TRBV19
d_call: TRBD1
j_call: TRBJ1-4
clone_size: -
cdr3_nt: TGTGCCAGCACTCCGGGACAGGGGGCTGCGACTAATGAAAAACTGTTTTTT
cdr3_aa: CASTPGQGAATNEKLFF

v_call: TRBV6-6
d_call: -
j_call: TRBJ2-7
clone_size: -
cdr3_nt: TGTGCCAGCACGACTCCGCCTTACGAGCAGTACTTC
cdr3_aa: CASTTPPYEQYF

v_call: TRBV19
d_call: TRBD1
j_call: TRBJ1-2
clone_size: -
cdr3_nt: TGTGCCAGTCATACAGGGGGAGATGGCTACACCTTC
cdr3_aa: CASHTGGDGYTF

v_call: TRBV5-4
d_call: -
j_call: TRBJ1-6
clone_size: -
cdr3_nt: TGTGCCAGCAGCAGGAGCTCCTATAATTCACCCCTCCACTTT
cdr3_aa: CASSRSSYNSPLHF

v_call: TRBV10-3
d_call: -
j_call: TRBJ2-1
clone_size: -
cdr3_nt: TGTGCCATCAGTGAGTCGATCGGGGAGCAGTTCTTC
cdr3_aa: CAISESIGEQFF

v_call: TRBV11-3
d_call: -
j_call: TRBJ2-7
clone_size: -
cdr3_nt: TGTGCCAGCAGCCCCCTCGGTTTTCCTAGCGCCACAGGTCGGGAGCAGTACTTC
cdr3_aa: CASSPLGFPSATGREQYF

v_call: TRBV6-6
d_call: TRBD1
j_call: TRBJ2-7
clone_size: -
cdr3_nt: TGTGCCAGCAGCTACAGGGGGCGGGACGAGCAGTACTTC
cdr3_aa: CASSYRGRDEQYF

v_call: TRBV14
d_call: TRBD2
j_call: TRBJ2-1
clone_size: -
cdr3_nt: TGTGCCAGCAGCCCGGCTAGCGGGAGAGGTTATGAGCAGTTCTTC
cdr3_aa: CASSPASGRGYEQFF